A single sample is the source of the 2 T cell receptor beta chains below, sequenced in a study of neurological immune-mediated disorders. TCRdb analysed the 5' RACE reads with MiXCR anew, one entry per CDR3 protein. Of 45,000 to 55,000 distinct CDR3 sequences listed, about 5.8% are singletons. The specimen was CD4+ T cells from blood. The origin of the receptors is a young woman with multiple sclerosis.

This clonotype was recorded at least ten times. V and J are TRBV10-3 and TRBJ2-3; 7 bases fit TRBD1. V shed 5 bases, J shed 6 bases, and the junction held 8 bases outside the gene matches. Germline loops: CDR1 ENHRY, CDR2 SYGVKD. CDR3 length: 14 residues. The CDR3 DNA reads as TGTGCCATCAGTCCGGGACAGCACGGGGATACGCAGTATTTT. Its protein product is CAISPGQHGDTQYF.

This clonotype has a count of ten or more. The rearrangement joins TRBV27 to TRBJ2-2, with 10 bases aligning to TRBD1. V lost 7 bases and J lost 1; bases outside the gene matches: 3. Germline CDR1 and CDR2: MNHEY and SMNVEV (reference sequence). This CDR3 is built from 15 residues. The CDR3 DNA reads as TGTGCCAGCAACGGACAGGGGGGGAACACCGGGGAGCTGTTTTTT. Encoded protein: CASNGQGGNTGELFF.